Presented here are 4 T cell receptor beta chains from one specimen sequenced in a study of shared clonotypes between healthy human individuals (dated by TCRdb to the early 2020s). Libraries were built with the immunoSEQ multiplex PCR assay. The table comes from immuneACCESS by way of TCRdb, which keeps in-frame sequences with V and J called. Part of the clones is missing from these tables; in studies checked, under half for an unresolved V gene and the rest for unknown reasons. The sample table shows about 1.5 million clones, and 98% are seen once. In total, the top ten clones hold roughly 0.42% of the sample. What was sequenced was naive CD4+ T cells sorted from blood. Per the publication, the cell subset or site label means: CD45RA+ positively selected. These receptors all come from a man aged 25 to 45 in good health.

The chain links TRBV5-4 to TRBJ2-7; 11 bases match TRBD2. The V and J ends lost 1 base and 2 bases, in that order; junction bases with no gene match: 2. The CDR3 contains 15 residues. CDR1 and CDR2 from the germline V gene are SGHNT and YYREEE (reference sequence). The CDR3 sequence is CASSLLAGGAYEQYF. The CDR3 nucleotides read TGTGCCAGCAGCTTGTTAGCGGGAGGGGCCTACGAGCAGTACTTC. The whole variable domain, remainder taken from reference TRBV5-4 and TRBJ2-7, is ETGVTQSPTHLIKTRGQQVTLRCSSQSGHNTVSWYQQALGQGPQFIFQYYREEENGRGNFPPRFSGLQFPNYSSELNVNALELDDSALYLCASSLLAGGAYEQYFGPGTRLTVT.

CDR3 in amino acids: CATSRPLVDLFF. The CDR3 bases are TGTGCCACCAGCAGACCACTAGTGGATTTGTTCTTC. V and J are TRBV15 and TRBJ2-1, with D possibly being TRBD2 (5 bases). From germline, CDR1 is LNHNV and CDR2 YYDKDF (reference sequence). V was clipped by 2 bases and J by 15 bases, with 14 bases between them. The CDR3 has 12 amino acids. The complete variable domain, with remaining parts taken from reference TRBV15 and TRBJ2-1, reads DAMVIQNPRYQVTQFGKPVTLSCSQTLNHNVMYWYQQKSSQAPKLLFHYYDKDFNNEADTPDNFQSRRPNTSFCFLDIRSPGLGDTAMYLCATSRPLVDLFFGPGTRLTVL.

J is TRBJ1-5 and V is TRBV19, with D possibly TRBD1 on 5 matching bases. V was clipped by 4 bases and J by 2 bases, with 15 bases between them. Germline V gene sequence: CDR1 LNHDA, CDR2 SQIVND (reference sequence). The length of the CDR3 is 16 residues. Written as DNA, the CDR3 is TGTGCCAGTAGTAGCGCAGGGAATTATGGCAATCAGCCCCAGCATTTT. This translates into CASSSAGNYGNQPQHF.

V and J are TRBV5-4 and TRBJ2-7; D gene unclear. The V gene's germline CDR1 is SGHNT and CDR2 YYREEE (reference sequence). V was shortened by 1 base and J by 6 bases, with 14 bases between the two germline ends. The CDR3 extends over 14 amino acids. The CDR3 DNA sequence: TGTGCCAGCAGCTTGCTCCAGACTGAGGCCGAGCAGTACTTC. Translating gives CASSLLQTEAEQYF.